This T cell receptor (beta chain) is from a study of blood T cells in healthy people across ages. As for this clonotype: Its specificity is not known. A junction boundary mismatches the germline segment, possibly from a read error.

The CDR3 loop spans 17 amino acids. Germline V gene lookup returns CDR1 SGHVS and CDR2 FQNEAQ. Study-level findings and limits: Greater diversity and more naive CD4+ cells were seen in long-lived donors than in aged donors.

Then a second PCR, running roughly 6 to 12 cycles, was carried out with a sample-barcoded 5' primer and a J-beta primer mix. TCRdb re-derived calls from the 5' RACE reads in MiXCR, one entry per CDR3 protein. The table has 800,000 to 1,000,000 distinct CDR3 sequences, around 48% seen once; the top ten hold about an eighth. In terms of origin and age, donors were healthy Caucasian individuals from Russia aged roughly 6 to 95. Total RNA was extracted at no less than 6 micrograms per sample. The receptor was derived from a young man in good health. The chain recombines TRBV7-8 with TRBJ2-7; 7 positions match TRBD1. The source material was blood. Here the CDR3 reads CANSPRLGQARAYEQYF. DNA of the CDR3: TGTGCCAACAGCCCCAGACTTGGACAGGCGAGGGCCTACGAGCAGTACTTC.